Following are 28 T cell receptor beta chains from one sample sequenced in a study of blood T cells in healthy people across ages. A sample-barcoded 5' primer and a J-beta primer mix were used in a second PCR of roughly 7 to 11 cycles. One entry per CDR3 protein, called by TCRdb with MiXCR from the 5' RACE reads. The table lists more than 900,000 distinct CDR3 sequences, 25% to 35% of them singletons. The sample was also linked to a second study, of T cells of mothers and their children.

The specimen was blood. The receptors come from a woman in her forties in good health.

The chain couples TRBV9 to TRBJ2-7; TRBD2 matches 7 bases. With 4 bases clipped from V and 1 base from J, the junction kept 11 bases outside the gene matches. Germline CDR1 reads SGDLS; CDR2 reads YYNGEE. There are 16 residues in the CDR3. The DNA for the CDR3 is TGTGCCAGCAGCCAAGCGTGGGACTACCCGTCCTACGAGCAGTACTTC. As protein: CASSQAWDYPSYEQYF.

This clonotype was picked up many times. CDR3 nucleotides: TGCAGTGCTAGTGCCCTGGGGGACACAGAAGAGACCCAGTACTTC. Protein sequence: CSASALGDTEETQYF. The V call is TRBV20-1, the J call TRBJ2-5; perhaps TRBD1 as D (6 bases). Germline CDR1 reads DFQATT; CDR2 reads SNEGSKA (reference sequence). CDR3 length equals 15 residues. Trimming cost V 3 bases and J 3 bases, with 17 bases left between them.

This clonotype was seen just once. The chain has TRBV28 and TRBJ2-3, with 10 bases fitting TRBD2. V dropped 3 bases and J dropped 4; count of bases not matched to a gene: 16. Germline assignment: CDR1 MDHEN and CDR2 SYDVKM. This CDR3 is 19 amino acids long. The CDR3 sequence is CASSLIVVAGGRGPDTQYF. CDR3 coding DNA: TGTGCCAGCAGTTTGATCGTGGTAGCGGGGGGCCGCGGACCAGATACGCAGTATTTT. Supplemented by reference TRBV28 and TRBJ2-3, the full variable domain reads DVKVTQSSRYLVKRTGEKVFLECVQDMDHENMFWYRQDPGLGLRLIYFSYDVKMKEKGDIPEGYSVSREKKERFSLILESASTNQTSMYLCASSLIVVAGGRGPDTQYFGPGTRLTVL.

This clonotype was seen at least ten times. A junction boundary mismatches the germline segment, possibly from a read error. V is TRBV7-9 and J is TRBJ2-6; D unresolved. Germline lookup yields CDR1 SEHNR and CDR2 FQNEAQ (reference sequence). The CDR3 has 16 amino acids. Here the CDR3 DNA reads TGTGCCAGCAACTTAGCTCCCCTGTCTGGGGCCAACGTCCTGACTTTC. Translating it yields CASNLAPLSGANVLTF. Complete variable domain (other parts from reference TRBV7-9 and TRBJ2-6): DTGVSQNPRHKITKRGQNVTFRCDPISEHNRLYWYRQTLGQGPEFLTYFQNEAQLEKSRLLSDRFSAERPKGSFSTLEIQRTEQGDSAMYLCASNLAPLSGANVLTFGAGSRLTVL.

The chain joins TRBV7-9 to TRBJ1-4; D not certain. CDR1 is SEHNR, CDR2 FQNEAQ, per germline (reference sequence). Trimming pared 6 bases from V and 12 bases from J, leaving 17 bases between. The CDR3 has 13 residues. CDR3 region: CASRRAATVELFF. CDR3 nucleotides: TGTGCCAGCAGGAGGGCGGCCACCGTGGAACTGTTTTTT.

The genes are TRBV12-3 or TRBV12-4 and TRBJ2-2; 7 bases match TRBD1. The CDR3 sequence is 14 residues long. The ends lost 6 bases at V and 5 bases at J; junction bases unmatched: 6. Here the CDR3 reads CASRPTGRTGELFF. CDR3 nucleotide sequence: TGTGCCAGCAGGCCGACAGGGAGAACCGGGGAGCTGTTTTTT.

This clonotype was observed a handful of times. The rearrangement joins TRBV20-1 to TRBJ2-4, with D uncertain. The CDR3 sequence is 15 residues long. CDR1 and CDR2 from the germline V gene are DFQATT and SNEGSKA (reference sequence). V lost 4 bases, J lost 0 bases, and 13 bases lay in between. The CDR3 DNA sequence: TGCAGTGCTAAATTACGGTCACTAGCCAAAAACATTCAGTACTTC. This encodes CSAKLRSLAKNIQYF.

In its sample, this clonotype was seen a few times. The CDR3, as DNA: TGTGCCAGCAGACCCGGGACAGGGGGGACTTCACCCCTCCACTTT. Its protein product is CASRPGTGGTSPLHF. The chain carries TRBV7-2 and TRBJ1-6, with 11 bases fitting TRBD1. This CDR3 region has 15 residues. Germline CDR1 reads SGHTA; CDR2 reads FQGNSA. The ends lost 6 bases at V and 9 bases at J; junction bases unmatched: 7.

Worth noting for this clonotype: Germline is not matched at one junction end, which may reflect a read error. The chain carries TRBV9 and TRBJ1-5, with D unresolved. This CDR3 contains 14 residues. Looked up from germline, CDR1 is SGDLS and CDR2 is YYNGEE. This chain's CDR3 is CASSVSVGNRPQHF. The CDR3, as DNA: TGTGCCAGCAGCGTATCGGTAGGGAATCGGCCCCAGCATTTT.

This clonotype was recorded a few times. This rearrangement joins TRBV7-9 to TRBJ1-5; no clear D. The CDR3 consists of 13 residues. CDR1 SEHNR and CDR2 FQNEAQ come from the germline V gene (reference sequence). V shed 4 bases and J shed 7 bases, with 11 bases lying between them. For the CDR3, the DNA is TGTGCCAGCAGCTCCCAGCCGGGGCAGCCCCAGCATTTT. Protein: CASSSQPGQPQHF.

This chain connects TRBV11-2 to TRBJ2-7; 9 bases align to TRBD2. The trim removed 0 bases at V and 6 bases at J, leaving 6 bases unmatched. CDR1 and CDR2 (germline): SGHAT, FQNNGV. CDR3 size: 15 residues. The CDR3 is CASSLEGSGGIEQYF. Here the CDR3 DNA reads TGTGCCAGCAGCTTAGAGGGTAGCGGGGGCATCGAGCAGTACTTC. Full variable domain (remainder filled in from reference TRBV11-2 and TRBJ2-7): EAGVAQSPRYKIIEKRQSVAFWCNPISGHATLYWYQQILGQGPKLLIQFQNNGVVDDSQLPKDRFSAERLKGVDSTLKIQPAKLEDSAVYLCASSLEGSGGIEQYFGPGTRLTVT.

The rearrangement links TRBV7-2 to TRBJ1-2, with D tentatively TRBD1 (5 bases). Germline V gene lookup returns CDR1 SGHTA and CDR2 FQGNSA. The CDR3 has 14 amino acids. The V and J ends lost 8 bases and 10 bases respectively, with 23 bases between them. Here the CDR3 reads CASYDRLSFSDYTF. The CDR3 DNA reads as TGTGCCAGCTACGACAGATTGTCCTTCTCTGACTACACCTTC.

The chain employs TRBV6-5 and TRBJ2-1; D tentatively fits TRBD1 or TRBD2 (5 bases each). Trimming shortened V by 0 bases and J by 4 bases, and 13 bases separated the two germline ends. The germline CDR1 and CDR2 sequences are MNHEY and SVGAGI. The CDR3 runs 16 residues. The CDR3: CASSYSRGALYNEQFF. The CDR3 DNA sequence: TGTGCCAGCAGTTACTCGAGAGGGGCCCTATACAATGAGCAGTTCTTC.

DNA of the CDR3: TGCAGCGTCAGTAGCGGGGCGCTGCCTGATACGCAGTATTTT. This encodes CSVSSGALPDTQYF. The V call is TRBV29-1, the J call TRBJ2-3, with 8 bases identical to TRBD2. The CDR3 consists of 14 residues. Germline V gene lookup returns CDR1 SQVTM and CDR2 ANQGSEA. The V gene end was trimmed by 6 bases and the J gene end by 6 bases; junction bases not matched to a gene: 11.

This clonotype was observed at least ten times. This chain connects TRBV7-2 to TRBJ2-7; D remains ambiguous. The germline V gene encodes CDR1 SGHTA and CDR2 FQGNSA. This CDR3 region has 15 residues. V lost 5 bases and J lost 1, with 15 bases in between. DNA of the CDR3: TGTGCCAGCAGCGCCAGCCGGTTAGTGTCCTACGAGCAGTACTTC. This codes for CASSASRLVSYEQYF.

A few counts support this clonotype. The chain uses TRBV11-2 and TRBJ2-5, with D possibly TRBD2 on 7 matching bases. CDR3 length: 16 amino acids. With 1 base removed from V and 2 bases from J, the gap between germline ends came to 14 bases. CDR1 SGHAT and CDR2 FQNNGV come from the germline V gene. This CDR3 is CASSLGPGGLQETQYF. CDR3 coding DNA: TGTGCCAGCAGCTTAGGTCCCGGGGGGCTTCAAGAGACCCAGTACTTC.

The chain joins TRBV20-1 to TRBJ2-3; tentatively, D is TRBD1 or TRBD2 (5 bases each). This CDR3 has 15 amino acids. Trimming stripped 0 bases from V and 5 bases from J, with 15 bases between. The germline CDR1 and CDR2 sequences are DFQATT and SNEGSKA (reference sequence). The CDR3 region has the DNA TGCAGTGCTAGAGATCTTCGGGGCCCGGGAGATACGCAGTATTTT. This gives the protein CSARDLRGPGDTQYF.

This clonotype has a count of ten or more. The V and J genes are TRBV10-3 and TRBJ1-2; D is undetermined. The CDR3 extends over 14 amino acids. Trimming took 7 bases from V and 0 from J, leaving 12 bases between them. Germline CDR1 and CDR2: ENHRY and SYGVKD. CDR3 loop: CAINPGVTNYGYTF. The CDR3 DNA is TGTGCCATCAACCCCGGCGTTACTAACTATGGCTACACCTTC.

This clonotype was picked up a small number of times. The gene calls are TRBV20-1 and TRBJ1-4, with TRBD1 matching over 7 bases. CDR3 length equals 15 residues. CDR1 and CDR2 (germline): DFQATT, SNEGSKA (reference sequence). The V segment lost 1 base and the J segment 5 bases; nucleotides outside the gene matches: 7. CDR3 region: CSARVGSGGNEKLFF. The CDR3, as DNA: TGCAGTGCTAGAGTAGGGTCAGGGGGAAATGAAAAACTGTTTTTT.

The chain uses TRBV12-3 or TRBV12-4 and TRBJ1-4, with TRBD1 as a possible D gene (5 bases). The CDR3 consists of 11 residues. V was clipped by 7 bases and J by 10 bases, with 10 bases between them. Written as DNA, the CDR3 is TGTGCCAGCACCCGTGGGGGAAAACTGTTTTTT. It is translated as CASTRGGKLFF.

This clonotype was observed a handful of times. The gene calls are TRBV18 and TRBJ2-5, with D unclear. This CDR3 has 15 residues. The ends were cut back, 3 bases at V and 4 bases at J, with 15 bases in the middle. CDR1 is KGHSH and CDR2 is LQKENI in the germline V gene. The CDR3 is CASSPPGPPPETQYF. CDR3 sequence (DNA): TGTGCCAGCTCACCCCCCGGGCCGCCTCCAGAGACCCAGTACTTC.

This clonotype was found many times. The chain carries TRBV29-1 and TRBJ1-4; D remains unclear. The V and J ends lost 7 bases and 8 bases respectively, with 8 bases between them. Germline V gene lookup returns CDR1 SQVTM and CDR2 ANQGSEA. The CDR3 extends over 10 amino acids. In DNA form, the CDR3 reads TGCAGCGCACGGGAGGAAAAACTGTTTTTT. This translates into CSAREEKLFF.

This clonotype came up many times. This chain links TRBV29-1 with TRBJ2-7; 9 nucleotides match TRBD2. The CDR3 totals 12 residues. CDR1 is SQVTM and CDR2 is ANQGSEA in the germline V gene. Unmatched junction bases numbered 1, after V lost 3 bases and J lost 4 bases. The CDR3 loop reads CSVERGGYEQYF. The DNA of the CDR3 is TGCAGCGTTGAGCGGGGGGGGTACGAGCAGTACTTC.

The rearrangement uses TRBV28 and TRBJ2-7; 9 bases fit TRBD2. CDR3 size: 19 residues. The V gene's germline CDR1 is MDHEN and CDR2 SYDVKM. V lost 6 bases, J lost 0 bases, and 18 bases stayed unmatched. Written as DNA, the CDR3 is TGTGCCAGCAGCCCAGTTGAGCTAGCGGGATCCATCAGCTCCTACGAGCAGTACTTC. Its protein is CASSPVELAGSISSYEQYF.

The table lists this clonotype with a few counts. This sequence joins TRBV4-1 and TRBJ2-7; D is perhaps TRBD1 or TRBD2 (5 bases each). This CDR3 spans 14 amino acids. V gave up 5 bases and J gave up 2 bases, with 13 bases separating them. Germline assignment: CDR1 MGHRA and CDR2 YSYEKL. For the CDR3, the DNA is TGCGCCAGCAGCGGCCGGGACGGAGCCTACGAGCAGTACTTC. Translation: CASSGRDGAYEQYF.

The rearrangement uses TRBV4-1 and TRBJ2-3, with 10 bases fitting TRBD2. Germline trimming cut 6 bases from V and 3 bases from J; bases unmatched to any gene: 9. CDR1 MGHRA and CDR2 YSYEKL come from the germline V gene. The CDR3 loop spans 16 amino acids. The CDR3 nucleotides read TGCGCCAGCAGGGGGGGCAGCGGGAGGGAGACAGATACGCAGTATTTT. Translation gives CASRGGSGRETDTQYF.

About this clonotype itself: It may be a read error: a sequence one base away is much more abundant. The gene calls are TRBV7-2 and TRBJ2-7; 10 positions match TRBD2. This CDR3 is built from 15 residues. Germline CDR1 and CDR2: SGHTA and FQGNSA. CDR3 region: CASSAQLAGSYGQYF. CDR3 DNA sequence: TGTGCCAGCAGCGCCCAACTAGCGGGGTCCTACGGGCAGTACTTC.

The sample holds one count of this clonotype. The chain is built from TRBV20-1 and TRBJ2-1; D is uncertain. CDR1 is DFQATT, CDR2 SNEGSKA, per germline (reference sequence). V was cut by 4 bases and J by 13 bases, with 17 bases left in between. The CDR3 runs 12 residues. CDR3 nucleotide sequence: TGCAGTGCTAAAGTAGAATTCGAGACCCAGTTCTTC. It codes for CSAKVEFETQFF.